A single sample gave rise to the 8 T cell receptor beta chains below, sequenced in a study of blood T cell repertoires in COVID-19. Repertoires were generated with immunoSEQ multiplex PCR, while TCRdb's copy carries only in-frame clones and drops some. In the table there are 50,000 to 60,000 clones, roughly 87% of which are singletons. Sequenced sample: peripheral blood. All receptors come from a man in his sixties with acute or convalescent COVID-19.

This sequence joins TRBV19 and TRBJ1-5; 8 bases agree with TRBD1. J gave up 5 bases and V 3 bases, and 3 bases lay outside the gene matches. The V gene's germline CDR1 is LNHDA and CDR2 SQIVND (reference sequence). The CDR3 extends over 14 amino acids. For the CDR3, the DNA is TGTGCCAGTAGTATGCCAGGGGGCTATCAGCCCCAGCATTTT. It specifies CASSMPGGYQPQHF.

The chain combines TRBV4-2 with TRBJ2-1; 7 positions match TRBD1. The CDR3 is 12 amino acids. Trimming removed 0 bases from V and 14 bases from J; junction bases left unmatched: 4. Germline V gene lookup returns CDR1 LGHNA and CDR2 YNFKEQ. As DNA, the CDR3 is TGTGCCAGCAGCCAAGATGAACAGGGGAAGTTCTTC. Translating it yields CASSQDEQGKFF.

This clone was seen just once. The rearrangement joins TRBV6-2 or TRBV6-3 to TRBJ1-5, with D hard to call. Trimming left V 6 bases short and J 4 bases short, with 13 bases between. The CDR3 covers 14 residues. Germline V CDR1 and CDR2: MNHEY, SVGEGT. Here the CDR3 DNA reads TGTGCCAGCAGCCCCACACGTTTTAATCAGCCCCAGCATTTT. It is translated as CASSPTRFNQPQHF.

The chain links TRBV19 to TRBJ2-7; TRBD1 matches at 7 bases. Germline V gene sequence: CDR1 LNHDA, CDR2 SQIVND (reference sequence). This CDR3 has 15 amino acids. V shed 3 bases, J shed 6 bases, and the junction held 11 bases outside the gene matches. Here the CDR3 reads CASSMQPTGKGEQYF. The DNA of the CDR3 is TGTGCCAGTAGTATGCAGCCGACAGGGAAAGGCGAGCAGTACTTC.

This clone appeared a few times. The sample holds other DNA sequences that translate to the same CDR3. The V and J genes are TRBV20-1 and TRBJ2-7; D is possibly TRBD1 (5 bases). The CDR3 is 11 residues long. CDR1 is DFQATT and CDR2 is SNEGSKA in the germline V gene (reference sequence). Trimming left V 5 bases short and J 3 bases short, with 8 bases between. For the CDR3, the DNA is TGCAGTGCTCAGACAGACTACGAGCAGTACTTC. Translation: CSAQTDYEQYF.

V gene TRBV6-5 combines with J gene TRBJ2-5, with D maybe TRBD2 (6 bases). Germline-derived CDR1 and CDR2 are MNHEY and SVGAGI. Trimming pared 4 bases from V and 10 bases from J, leaving 19 bases between. The CDR3 totals 14 residues. The CDR3 coding sequence is TGTGCCAGCAGTTCCCCGGGCAGGGCGGGGATCCAGTACTTC. Amino acids: CASSSPGRAGIQYF.

The chain employs TRBV6-5 and TRBJ2-7, with D unresolved. The V and J ends lost 2 bases and 4 bases respectively, with 9 bases between them. The CDR3 is made up of 13 amino acids. CDR1 is MNHEY and CDR2 is SVGAGI in the germline V gene. As DNA, the CDR3 is TGTGCCAGCAGTTACCAAATGGAGTACGAGCAGTACTTC. Translation gives CASSYQMEYEQYF.

J is TRBJ1-3 and V is TRBV4-1; no firm D call. CDR1 is MGHRA and CDR2 is YSYEKL in the germline V gene. This CDR3 comprises 15 residues. Trimming removed 3 bases from V and 11 bases from J, with 20 bases in between. CDR3 DNA sequence: TGCGCCAGCAGCCATGGGTATGGACTGAGCTACGCCATATATTTT. Amino acids: CASSHGYGLSYAIYF.